The entry that follows covers one T cell receptor beta chain sequence. Its specificity is not known. This entry belongs to a study of Ad26.COV2.S vaccination and SARS-CoV-2 variants. Measured with immunoSEQ multiplex PCR; TCRdb has only the in-frame clones, and not every one. The table has fewer than 400,000 clones, 75% to 90% seen once. Regarding treatment: over 15 received Ad26.COV2.S at low or high dose, single or two shots; about five received placebo; per-sample allocation not given. At day 63 after the first vaccine or placebo injection, samples were drawn. Germline V gene lookup returns CDR1 LNHDA and CDR2 SQIVND (reference sequence). This CDR3 is built from 14 residues. V was trimmed by 6 bases and J by 2 bases, leaving 14 bases between them. The study, taken as a whole, reports: Following vaccination, spike-specific CD8+ and CD4+ T cell responses reportedly exhibited substantial breadth.

This receptor was obtained from a person aged 18-65 years who received the Ad26.COV2.S COVID-19 vaccine or a placebo. The V gene is TRBV19, the J gene TRBJ2-7; D uncertain. The sample here was peripheral blood, taken in a trial of Ad26.COV2.S vaccine versus placebo. CDR3 DNA: TGTGCCAGTAGCCCGGTTGACGGCCCCTACGAGCAGTACTTC. Amino acid sequence: CASSPVDGPYEQYF.